The 19 T cell receptor beta chains below all came from one sample that was sequenced in a study of control samples from healthy donors and cancer patients (dated by TCRdb to the early 2020s). Receptors were amplified or captured by the immunoSEQ multiplex PCR assay. Held by TCRdb, this immuneACCESS table contains in-frame sequences only and omits some clones. Under half of the omission traces to an unresolved V gene where checked; the cause of the rest is unknown. In all, the sample holds approximately 90,000 clones, and over 85% of those were seen once. The ten largest account for approximately 1.5% of the sample. The sequencing input was blood. The receptors shown here come from a woman in her 30s in good health.

The chain joins TRBV9 to TRBJ2-1, with 7 bases matching TRBD2. The germline gives CDR1 SGDLS, CDR2 YYNGEE. The trim removed 0 bases at V and 4 bases at J, leaving 4 bases unmatched. This CDR3 comprises 15 residues. The DNA of the CDR3 is TGTGCCAGCAGCGTAGGTGGGGGGGGTTACAATGAGCAGTTCTTC. Translation gives CASSVGGGGYNEQFF.

V is TRBV11-2 and J is TRBJ2-7, with D perhaps TRBD1 (5 bases). Germline loops: CDR1 SGHAT, CDR2 FQNNGV. CDR3 length: 13 residues. The germline V and J ends were trimmed by 5 bases and 4 bases, with 12 bases remaining between them. The DNA of the CDR3 is TGTGCCAGCAGCGAAACACAGGATTACGAGCAGTACTTC. Translating it yields CASSETQDYEQYF. Supplemented by reference TRBV11-2 and TRBJ2-7, the full variable domain reads EAGVAQSPRYKIIEKRQSVAFWCNPISGHATLYWYQQILGQGPKLLIQFQNNGVVDDSQLPKDRFSAERLKGVDSTLKIQPAKLEDSAVYLCASSETQDYEQYFGPGTRLTVT.

The chain couples TRBV4-1 to TRBJ1-2, with TRBD1 identical over 9 bases. The J segment lost 8 bases and the V segment lost 1 base, leaving 11 bases of the junction unmatched. Germline V CDR1 and CDR2: MGHRA, YSYEKL. The CDR3 loop spans 16 amino acids. The DNA of the CDR3 is TGCGCCAGCAGCCAAGGCCCTCACCGGGACAGGGTGGGCTACACCTTC. Encoded protein: CASSQGPHRDRVGYTF.

The chain uses TRBV4-1 and TRBJ2-4; TRBD1 matches 7 bases. Germline CDR1 and CDR2: MGHRA and YSYEKL. This CDR3 has 15 residues. Trimming removed 3 bases from V and 6 bases from J; junction bases left unmatched: 8. The CDR3 region is CASSQDDRAINIQYF. CDR3 coding DNA: TGCGCCAGCAGCCAGGATGACAGGGCTATAAACATTCAGTACTTC.

The J gene is TRBJ1-6, the V gene TRBV6-5; 8 nucleotides agree with TRBD1. Germline V CDR1 and CDR2: MNHEY, SVGAGI. The CDR3 has 14 residues. The junction had 5 bases not matched to a gene; V was cut back by 6 bases and J by 7 bases. The CDR3 sequence: CASRGTGENSPLHF. CDR3 DNA sequence: TGTGCCAGCAGAGGGACAGGTGAAAATTCACCCCTCCACTTT.

The chain is built from TRBV28 and TRBJ1-2; 10 positions match TRBD1. Germline V gives CDR1 MDHEN, CDR2 SYDVKM. V gave up 1 base and J gave up 3 bases; unmatched junction bases: 2. The CDR3 covers 15 residues. CDR3 DNA sequence: TGTGCCAGCAGTTTATCCGGGACAGGGGACTATGGCTACACCTTC. This encodes CASSLSGTGDYGYTF.

The rearrangement uses TRBV10-3 and TRBJ2-7; a weak D match, TRBD1 (7 bases). V lost 5 bases to trimming and J lost 3 bases, with 14 bases between them. In germline, CDR1 is ENHRY, CDR2 SYGVKD. The CDR3 covers 14 residues. The CDR3 coding sequence is TGTGCCATCAGTATGCGGGACAGAGTCTACGAGCAGTACTTC. This encodes CAISMRDRVYEQYF.

The chain carries TRBV5-5 and TRBJ2-5; 10 nucleotides align to TRBD2. The CDR3 spans 14 residues. Germline assignment: CDR1 SGHKS and CDR2 YYEKEE (reference sequence). Unmatched junction bases numbered 5, after V lost 3 bases and J lost 6 bases. CDR3 in DNA: TGTGCCAGCAGCTCAGGACTAGCGGTCCAGACCCAGTACTTC. Amino acid sequence: CASSSGLAVQTQYF.

This sequence joins TRBV5-8 and TRBJ1-3; D remains unclear. The CDR3 contains 13 residues. V shed 2 bases and J shed 2 bases, with 5 bases lying between them. Germline V lookup: CDR1 SGHTS, CDR2 YDEGEE. Here the CDR3 DNA reads TGTGCCAGCAGCTTAAGGACTGGAAACACCATATATTTT. Residues: CASSLRTGNTIYF.

This chain links TRBV2 with TRBJ1-2, with D perhaps TRBD1 (5 bases). CDR1 and CDR2 (germline): SNHLY, FYNNEI. Deletions cut 8 bases from V and 4 bases from J, with 17 bases between. The CDR3 is 14 residues long. The CDR3 spells CASLGAEGPYGYTF. As DNA, the CDR3 is TGTGCCAGCCTAGGGGCGGAGGGTCCCTATGGCTACACCTTC.

This clone was counted a single time. V and J are TRBV28 and TRBJ1-5; weak D call: TRBD1 (5 bases). V gave up 5 bases and J gave up 6 bases, with 17 bases separating them. This CDR3 region has 15 residues. The V gene's germline CDR1 is MDHEN and CDR2 SYDVKM. The CDR3 loop reads CASSPPWQGSQPQHF. In DNA form, the CDR3 reads TGTGCCAGCAGTCCACCATGGCAGGGTAGTCAGCCCCAGCATTTT. The full variable domain, rest sourced from reference TRBV28 and TRBJ1-5, is DVKVTQSSRYLVKRTGEKVFLECVQDMDHENMFWYRQDPGLGLRLIYFSYDVKMKEKGDIPEGYSVSREKKERFSLILESASTNQTSMYLCASSPPWQGSQPQHFGDGTRLSIL.

With regard to this clone: The junction does not match germline at one end; this may be a read error. The chain uses TRBV6-6 and TRBJ2-1; the match to TRBD2 covers 12 bases. CDR1 and CDR2 from the germline V gene are MNHNY and SVGAGI (reference sequence). The CDR3 runs to 19 residues. CDR3 in amino acids: CVSSQVGQASGRGYNEQFF. Written as DNA, the CDR3 is TGTGTCAGCAGTCAGGTCGGACAGGCTAGCGGGAGGGGGTACAATGAGCAGTTCTTC.

In DNA form, the CDR3 reads TGCGCCAGCTCCCGGACTAGCGCGGGGGAGCAGTACTTC. Amino acid sequence: CASSRTSAGEQYF. The chain couples TRBV10-1 to TRBJ2-7, with 9 nucleotides matching TRBD2. The CDR3 has 13 amino acids. With 8 bases clipped from V and 7 bases from J, the junction kept 9 bases outside the gene matches. Germline CDR1 reads WNHNN; CDR2 reads SYGVQD (reference sequence).

The chain uses TRBV5-1 and TRBJ1-5; tentatively, D is TRBD1 (5 bases). This CDR3 contains 16 residues. V was shortened by 0 bases and J by 5 bases, with 15 bases between the two germline ends. CDR1 and CDR2 from the germline V gene are SGHRS and YFSETQ. CDR3 amino acids: CASSLGPRQSHQPQHF. Written as DNA, the CDR3 is TGCGCCAGCAGCTTGGGACCGCGACAGTCCCATCAGCCCCAGCATTTT. Based on the CDR3 plus reference TRBV5-1 and TRBJ1-5, the full variable domain is KAGVTQTPRYLIKTRGQQVTLSCSPISGHRSVSWYQQTPGQGLQFLFEYFSETQRNKGNFPGRFSGRQFSNSRSEMNVSTLELGDSALYLCASSLGPRQSHQPQHFGDGTRLSIL.

The V call is TRBV3-1 (or the pseudogene TRBV3-2), the J call TRBJ2-1; 9 nucleotides line up with TRBD2. The CDR3 is made up of 16 amino acids. J was trimmed by 0 bases and V by 3 bases; bases with no gene match: 3. Germline CDR1 reads LGHDT; CDR2 reads YNNKEL (reference sequence). CDR3: CASSQYSGSSYNEQFF. The CDR3 DNA reads as TGTGCCAGCAGCCAGTATAGCGGGAGCTCCTACAATGAGCAGTTCTTC.

The chain links TRBV5-1 to TRBJ1-1; D is ambiguous. The CDR3 totals 15 residues. With 4 bases removed from V and 6 bases from J, the gap between germline ends came to 19 bases. In germline, CDR1 is SGHRS, CDR2 YFSETQ. CDR3 region: CASSIQPGARAEAFF. CDR3 in DNA: TGCGCCAGCAGCATTCAGCCGGGAGCCCGAGCTGAAGCTTTCTTT.

On this clone: At one boundary the junction diverges from the germline segment, which might be a read error. The J gene is TRBJ1-5, the V gene TRBV12-5, with unresolved D. From germline, CDR1 is LGHNT and CDR2 FRNRAP. The CDR3 has 16 amino acids. The CDR3, as DNA: TGTGCTAGTGGTTTGCCCCGGGAGGGTAGCATTCAGCCCCAGCATTTT. It encodes CASGLPREGSIQPQHF.

The V gene is TRBV2, the J gene TRBJ1-3; D not certain. CDR1 SNHLY and CDR2 FYNNEI come from the germline V gene. This CDR3 has 16 residues. Trimming took 1 base from V and 0 from J, leaving 10 bases between them. The CDR3 loop reads CASSEGNTVSGNTIYF. The DNA of the CDR3 is TGTGCCAGCAGTGAAGGGAACACCGTCTCTGGAAACACCATATATTTT.

This chain uses TRBV2 with TRBJ1-2; a weak D match, TRBD1 (5 bases). CDR1 is SNHLY, CDR2 FYNNEI, per germline. CDR3 length: 16 residues. Trimming pared 3 bases from V and 3 bases from J, leaving 17 bases between. For the CDR3, the DNA is TGTGCCAGCAGTGACGGGAGACCGGGACCGCACTATGGCTACACCTTC. Its protein is CASSDGRPGPHYGYTF. Full variable domain (missing parts from reference TRBV2 and TRBJ1-2): EPEVTQTPSHQVTQMGQEVILRCVPISNHLYFYWYRQILGQKVEFLVSFYNNEISEKSEIFDDQFSVERPDGSNFTLKIRSTKLEDSAMYFCASSDGRPGPHYGYTFGSGTRLTVV.